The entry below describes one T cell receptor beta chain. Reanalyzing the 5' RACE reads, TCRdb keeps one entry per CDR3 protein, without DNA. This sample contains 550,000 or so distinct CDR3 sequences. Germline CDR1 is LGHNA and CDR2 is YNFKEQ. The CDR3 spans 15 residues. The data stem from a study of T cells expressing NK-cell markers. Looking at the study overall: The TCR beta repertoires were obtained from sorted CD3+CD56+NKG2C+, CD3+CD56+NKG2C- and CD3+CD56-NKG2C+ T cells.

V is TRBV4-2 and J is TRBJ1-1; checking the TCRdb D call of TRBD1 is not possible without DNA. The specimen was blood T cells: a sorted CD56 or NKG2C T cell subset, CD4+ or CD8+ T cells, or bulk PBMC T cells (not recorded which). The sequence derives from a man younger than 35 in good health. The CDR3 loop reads CASSQEPDSYTEAFF.